This T cell receptor beta chain was captured by sequencing in a study of T cell responses to AZD1222 COVID-19 vaccine. Study-wide findings and caveats: Baseline seropositivity occurred in only a handful of AZD1222 recipients. The CD4 TCRs associated with vaccination extended across spike and predominated at 160-218 and 743-854. Unmutated variant regions reportedly attract nearly half of all spike-specific TCRs.

Clones were sequenced by immunoSEQ multiplex PCR, and TCRdb holds only the in-frame ones, with some missing. The sample holds 90,000 to 140,000 clones, 85% to 90% seen once. Only one count was recorded for this clone. Antigen specificity is unknown. Between the trimmed V and J ends, which lost 4 bases and 0 bases, there was a span of 12 bases. Per germline, CDR1 SQVTM and CDR2 ANQGSEA. CDR3 size: 14 residues. The receptor was derived from an adult in good health. The sequences come from peripheral blood, collected on day 0 of AZD1222 vaccination. The V gene is TRBV29-1, the J gene TRBJ1-1, with D possibly being TRBD1 (5 bases). The CDR3 DNA reads TGCAGCGTTGCAATGCGGGGGGTGAACACTGAAGCTTTCTTT. Translation gives CSVAMRGVNTEAFF.